This T cell receptor beta chain appears in the sequencing data of a study of blood T cell repertoires in COVID-19 (dated by TCRdb to 2019 to 2021). Concerning the study at large: Samples covering the acute and convalescent phases of COVID-19 were provided by collaborators in the United States, Italy and Spain. The samples were drawn from two sources: the first 160 participants of the ongoing ImmuneRACE study, and fewer than 1,500 subjects contributed by 6 global collaborators. The prospective study material was composed of cDNA or gDNA derived from T cells, B-cell-depleted T cells, or PBMCs. Subjects who had been exposed to COVID-19, were actively infected with it, or had recovered from it provided the deeply sampled blood TCRbeta repertoires that made up the dataset. HLA class I and class II types, where available, came from metadata supplied by the sample provider rather than from assay-based typing. A de-identified subject ID, COVID-19 status, age in years and sex were almost always included in the sample metadata. A freely available public database, intended as a resource for researchers studying the immune response to SARS-CoV-2, is where the repertoires were released.

V drops 4 bases and J drops 5 bases, leaving 11 bases in between. The CDR3, cysteine through phenylalanine, is 13 amino acids long. The retained sequence is limited to the CDR3, 39 bases, with the frame set at the first base. According to the germline V gene, CDR1 reads SGHVS and CDR2 reads FQNEAQ. Turning to this clone: Its antigen is currently not known. Base qualities are not at hand, and no much larger clone is one base apart.

TCRbeta CDR3 regions were amplified from genomic DNA by means of the immunoSEQ Assay, a bias-controlled multiplex PCR. Turning to the authors' computational methods: The number of nucleated cells in each sample was estimated by amplification of reference gene primers within the assay. To quantify the absolute abundance of each unique TCRbeta CDR3 rearrangement, sequence reads were collapsed and filtered. For each sample, productive Simpson clonality was calculated as the square root of Simpson's diversity index over productive rearrangements. TCRdb retrieved this table from immuneACCESS and kept in-frame rearrangements only. Not all clones are present; in checked studies, unresolved V genes account for under half, and no reason is known for the remainder. The D gene and trimming were derived from the DNA, and the V and J assignments and clone size from that table. This sample is represented by some 220,000 clones; roughly 88% of them were singletons. The top ten hold about 8.9% of the sample.

Study-wide conclusions, independent of this receptor: Clinical and demographic metadata were provided uncurated, with the amount varying by source and participant.

Collaborating institutions collected whole blood in K2EDTA tubes following their own protocols. For TCRbeta analysis, collaborators shipped samples in one of three forms: frozen whole blood, isolated PBMCs, or DNA extracted from either of those sample types. The receptor comes from a man aged 45-65 years with active or convalescent COVID-19. This sequence uses TRBV7-8 and TRBJ1-1; a weak D assignment points to TRBD1 (5 bases agree). Material: peripheral blood. The DNA reads as follows: TGTGCCAGCAGCTATTTGGGGGGGACTGAAGCTTTCTTT. Its amino acids are CASSYLGGTEAFF.